The 23 T cell receptor beta chains below were found in one sample sequenced in a study of blood T cells in healthy people across ages. A sample-barcoded 5' primer and a J-beta primer mix were used in a second PCR of roughly 7 to 11 cycles. TCRdb reprocessed the 5' RACE reads via MiXCR and lists one record per CDR3 protein. There are some 900,000 distinct CDR3 sequences in the sample; 45% to 50% occur only once, and 13% lies in the top ten. The sequencing input was blood. All receptors derive from a man aged 25-40 years in good health.

The chain couples TRBV4-3 to TRBJ1-6; D is unclear. The germline V and J ends were trimmed by 5 bases and 9 bases, with 14 bases remaining between them. This CDR3 has 14 residues. From germline, CDR1 is LGHNA and CDR2 YSLEER. This CDR3 reads CASSKEQKPSPLHF. The DNA for the CDR3 is TGCGCCAGCAGCAAGGAACAGAAGCCTTCACCCCTCCACTTT.

This sequence joins TRBV9 and TRBJ2-3; D gene unclear. Germline-derived CDR1 and CDR2 are SGDLS and YYNGEE. CDR3 size: 14 residues. V lost 4 bases, J lost 3 bases, and 12 bases lay in between. Written as DNA, the CDR3 is TGTGCCAGCAGCCCCGCAGCGTTGACAGATACGCAGTATTTT. Protein product: CASSPAALTDTQYF.

This chain links TRBV9 with TRBJ2-3, with D possibly matching TRBD2 (6 bases). V lost 4 bases and J lost 3, with 15 bases in between. The CDR3 totals 15 residues. The germline gives CDR1 SGDLS, CDR2 YYNGEE. The CDR3 is CASSSGGTGTDTQYF. The CDR3 region has the DNA TGTGCCAGCAGCTCGGGCGGGACGGGGACAGATACGCAGTATTTT.

The sample holds one count of this clonotype. The chain carries TRBV6-5 and TRBJ1-4; TRBD1 matches at 7 bases. With V trimmed by 8 bases and J by 8 bases, 11 bases remained unmatched. The V gene's germline CDR1 is MNHEY and CDR2 SVGAGI. This CDR3 contains 14 residues. CDR3 nucleotides: TGTGCCAGCGGATCCACAGGGGCAGGGGAAAAACTGTTTTTT. Amino acid sequence: CASGSTGAGEKLFF.

This clonotype was recorded a few times. The rearrangement joins TRBV15 to TRBJ2-4; either TRBD1 or TRBD2 may supply D (5 bases each). V was clipped by 5 bases and J by 1 base, with 12 bases between them. This CDR3 spans 15 amino acids. The V gene's germline CDR1 is LNHNV and CDR2 YYDKDF (reference sequence). In DNA, the CDR3 is TGTGCCACCAGCGATCCGAGGGGTGCCAAAAACATTCAGTACTTC. It codes for CATSDPRGAKNIQYF. Using reference TRBV15 and TRBJ2-4 for the parts outside the CDR3, the full variable domain is DAMVIQNPRYQVTQFGKPVTLSCSQTLNHNVMYWYQQKSSQAPKLLFHYYDKDFNNEADTPDNFQSRRPNTSFCFLDIRSPGLGDTAMYLCATSDPRGAKNIQYFGAGTRLSVL.

The V and J genes are TRBV20-1 and TRBJ1-4, with 9 nucleotides matching TRBD1. Germline trimming cut 2 bases from V and 2 bases from J; bases unmatched to any gene: 6. The CDR3 covers 16 residues. Germline values: CDR1 DFQATT, CDR2 SNEGSKA (reference sequence). The CDR3 loop is CSARPGQGRTNEKLFF. CDR3 nucleotides: TGCAGTGCTAGACCGGGACAGGGTCGGACTAATGAAAAACTGTTTTTT.

The CDR3 DNA is TGTGCCAGCACCCAGCGGGGGGGCCGGAACACCGGGGAGCTGTTTTTT. Its protein is CASTQRGGRNTGELFF. This rearrangement joins TRBV3-1 to TRBJ2-2, with 10 nucleotides matching TRBD2. The length of the CDR3 is 16 residues. Looked up from germline, CDR1 is LGHDT and CDR2 is YNNKEL (reference sequence). V lost 7 bases, J lost 1 base, and 6 bases stayed unmatched.

This clonotype was found a few times. CDR3 region: CASSQDPTSDQKTNQETQYF. The CDR3 region has the DNA TGCGCCAGCAGCCAAGATCCAACTAGCGACCAAAAGACGAACCAAGAGACCCAGTACTTC. The chain is built from TRBV4-3 and TRBJ2-5; 7 bases are shared with TRBD2. The CDR3 is 20 amino acids. V lost 0 bases, J lost 0 bases, and 16 bases stayed unmatched. The germline CDR1 and CDR2 sequences are LGHNA and YSLEER.

Only one count was recorded for this clonotype. The chain is built from TRBV20-1 and TRBJ2-5; TRBD2 aligns across 8 bases. This CDR3 is built from 16 residues. V lost 5 bases and J lost 0; bases outside the gene matches: 11. CDR1 and CDR2 from the germline V gene are DFQATT and SNEGSKA (reference sequence). CDR3 nucleotide sequence: TGCAGTGCTCAGATGGTAGCGGGGACGTACCAAGAGACCCAGTACTTC. Translation: CSAQMVAGTYQETQYF.

J is TRBJ2-2 and V is TRBV7-7, with D uncertain. V was cut by 11 bases and J by 2 bases, with 15 bases left in between. Germline V gene data show CDR1 as SSHAT and CDR2 as FNYEAQ (reference sequence). This CDR3 has 14 residues. As DNA, the CDR3 is TGTGCCTCCGGTTACCTACCAAACACCGGGGAGCTGTTTTTT. It translates to CASGYLPNTGELFF.

This chain connects TRBV7-2 to TRBJ2-3, with 10 positions matching TRBD2. Trimming took 5 bases from V and 5 from J; bases not matched to a gene: 7. This CDR3 contains 15 residues. The germline gives CDR1 SGHTA, CDR2 FQGNSA. The CDR3 DNA reads as TGTGCCAGCAGCACTAGCGGGGCGAAAATAGATACGCAGTATTTT. Its protein is CASSTSGAKIDTQYF.

This clonotype has only a few counts. CDR3 nucleotides: TGTGCCAGCAGCTCCGCGCTGGGCAATCAGCCCCAGCATTTT. This codes for CASSSALGNQPQHF. This chain links TRBV7-9 with TRBJ1-5, with no clear D. V dropped 4 bases and J dropped 2 bases, with 9 bases sitting between them. The CDR3 length is 14 residues. Germline V gene sequence: CDR1 SEHNR, CDR2 FQNEAQ (reference sequence).

This clonotype was counted many times. V usage is TRBV4-2 and J usage is TRBJ2-7; D may be TRBD1 (6 bases). The germline V and J ends were trimmed by 0 bases and 3 bases, with 15 bases remaining between them. The CDR3 is made up of 16 amino acids. CDR1 is LGHNA and CDR2 is YNFKEQ in the germline V gene. This chain's CDR3 is CASSQDYTGTGYEQYF. CDR3 in DNA: TGTGCCAGCAGCCAAGACTATACAGGGACCGGCTACGAGCAGTACTTC.

This clonotype was detected only a few times. V and J are TRBV6-1 and TRBJ2-7; the match to TRBD2 covers 13 bases. The germline gives CDR1 MNHNS, CDR2 SASEGT. The CDR3 length is 15 residues. J gave up 2 bases and V 6 bases, and 4 bases lay outside the gene matches. CDR3 nucleotide sequence: TGTGCCAGCAGGGGGACTAGCGGGGATGCCTACGAGCAGTACTTC. As protein: CASRGTSGDAYEQYF.

The V call is TRBV6-1, the J call TRBJ1-2; possibly TRBD1 for D (6 bases). V was shortened by 4 bases and J by 6 bases, with 18 bases between the two germline ends. The germline CDR1 and CDR2 sequences are MNHNS and SASEGT. This CDR3 comprises 15 residues. The CDR3 nucleotides read TGTGCCAGCAGTGCAACTCGGGGGGCGTTCAATGGCTACACCTTC. This sequence encodes CASSATRGAFNGYTF.

This clonotype was recorded a few times. The CDR3, as DNA: TGCAGTGCTATGCCAGGGAGTCTCAATCAGCCCCAGCATTTT. It yields the protein CSAMPGSLNQPQHF. The chain joins TRBV20-1 to TRBJ1-5, with a tentative D call TRBD1 (5 bases). Germline CDR1 DFQATT, CDR2 SNEGSKA (reference sequence). V gave up 4 bases and J gave up 3 bases, with 13 bases separating them. The CDR3 loop spans 14 amino acids.

In DNA form, the CDR3 reads TGCAGTGCTAGTCTCGCCGGGGGGGGCGGGTATACGCAGTATTTT. Protein: CSASLAGGGGYTQYF. V usage is TRBV20-1 and J usage is TRBJ2-3; 8 bases agree with TRBD2. Per germline, CDR1 DFQATT and CDR2 SNEGSKA (reference sequence). The CDR3 is 15 amino acids. The V gene end was trimmed by 3 bases and the J gene end by 7 bases; junction bases not matched to a gene: 12.

This chain connects TRBV10-3 to TRBJ2-3; D not resolved. The V end was cut by 5 bases, the J end by 6 bases, with 12 bases between. Germline CDR1 reads ENHRY; CDR2 reads SYGVKD. This CDR3 region has 13 residues. CDR3 nucleotides: TGTGCCATCAGTCAGGATATCGACGATACGCAGTATTTT. Protein product: CAISQDIDDTQYF.

This clonotype occurred a few times. This chain joins TRBV6-2 or TRBV6-3 and TRBJ1-2, with D maybe TRBD1 (5 bases). V lost 6 bases and J 0 bases, leaving 14 bases between the germline ends. The CDR3 loop spans 15 amino acids. From germline, CDR1 is MNHEY and CDR2 SVGEGT. The CDR3 DNA is TGTGCCAGCAGACCCCTCGGGGACCCTAACTATGGCTACACCTTC. Translating it yields CASRPLGDPNYGYTF.

This sequence joins TRBV3-1 and TRBJ1-5; D gene uncertain. Germline CDR1 is LGHDT and CDR2 is YNNKEL (reference sequence). The CDR3 runs 14 residues. V lost 0 bases and J lost 4, with 7 bases in between. The CDR3 loop is CASSQENGNQPQHF. The CDR3 nucleotides read TGTGCCAGCAGCCAAGAAAATGGTAATCAGCCCCAGCATTTT. Looking up the rest from reference TRBV3-1 and TRBJ1-5 gives the full variable domain: DTAVSQTPKYLVTQMGNDKSIKCEQNLGHDTMYWYKQDSKKFLKIMFSYNNKELIINETVPNRFSPKSPDKAHLNLHINSLELGDSAVYFCASSQENGNQPQHFGDGTRLSIL.

V is TRBV5-6 and J is TRBJ1-6; TRBD1 matches 9 bases. This CDR3 has 17 residues. The V gene end was trimmed by 0 bases and the J gene end by 5 bases; junction bases not matched to a gene: 6. CDR1 and CDR2 from the germline V gene are SGHDT and YYEEEE. CDR3 nucleotides: TGTGCCAGCAGCTTGGGACTAGGACAGGGGAATAATTCACCCCTCCACTTT. As protein: CASSLGLGQGNNSPLHF. Combining the CDR3 with reference TRBV5-6 and TRBJ1-6 gives the whole variable domain DAGVTQSPTHLIKTRGQQVTLRCSPKSGHDTVSWYQQALGQGPQFIFQYYEEEERQRGNFPDRFSGHQFPNYSSELNVNALLLGDSALYLCASSLGLGQGNNSPLHFGNGTRLTVT.

This clonotype appeared a single time. This chain connects TRBV5-5 to TRBJ2-5; D assignment may be TRBD1 or TRBD2 (5 bases each). The CDR3 sequence is 13 residues long. Germline V CDR1 and CDR2: SGHKS, YYEKEE (reference sequence). Trimming removed 4 bases from V and 1 base from J, with 8 bases in between. CDR3 in amino acids: CASSMGVQETQYF. CDR3 nucleotide sequence: TGTGCCAGCAGCATGGGGGTCCAAGAGACCCAGTACTTC.

This clonotype has only a few counts. The CDR3 sequence: CSARDFYTDTQYF. The CDR3 DNA is TGCAGTGCTAGGGACTTTTACACAGATACGCAGTATTTT. The chain recombines TRBV20-1 with TRBJ2-3, with TRBD2 as a possible D gene (5 bases). CDR3 length: 13 amino acids. Trimming stripped 3 bases from V and 2 bases from J, with 9 bases between. Germline CDR1 is DFQATT and CDR2 is SNEGSKA (reference sequence).